This TCR beta chain is from a study of Ad26.COV2.S vaccination and SARS-CoV-2 variants. TCRdb keeps only in-frame clones here, not all; method: immunoSEQ multiplex PCR. Found here are about 400,000 clones, roughly 90% of them singletons; the top ten hold about 1.6%. CDR3 size: 15 residues. Trimming at V came to 3 bases and at J to 5 bases, leaving 8 bases not matched to a gene. Germline assignment: CDR1 WNHNN and CDR2 SYGVQD (reference sequence). Indicated treatment: some 20 received Ad26.COV2.S at low or high dose, single or two shots; 5 received placebo; per-sample allocation not given. Samples were taken on day 63 after the first vaccine or placebo injection.

The chain recombines TRBV10-1 with TRBJ2-3; 7 bases match TRBD1. Sequenced material: peripheral blood, taken in a trial of Ad26.COV2.S vaccine versus placebo. The TCR sequence derives from a person aged 18 to 65 who received the Ad26.COV2.S COVID-19 vaccine or a placebo. CDR3: CASSDNRGRGDTQYF. The CDR3 DNA reads TGCGCCAGCAGTGATAACAGGGGCCGGGGAGATACGCAGTATTTT.